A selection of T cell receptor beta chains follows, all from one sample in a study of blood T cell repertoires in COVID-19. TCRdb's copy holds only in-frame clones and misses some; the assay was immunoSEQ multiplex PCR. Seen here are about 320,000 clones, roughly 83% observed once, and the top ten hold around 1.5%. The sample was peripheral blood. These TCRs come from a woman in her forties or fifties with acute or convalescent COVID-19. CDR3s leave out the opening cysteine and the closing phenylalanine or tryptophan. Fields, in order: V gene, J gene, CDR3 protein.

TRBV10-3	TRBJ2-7	AISGGGEQY
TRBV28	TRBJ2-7	ASSRPYRDRGGAEQY
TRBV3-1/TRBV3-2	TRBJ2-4	ASSLGTQGGVAKNIQY
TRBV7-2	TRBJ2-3	ASSLLAGGSDTQY
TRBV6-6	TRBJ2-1	ASSYGGTSYNEQF
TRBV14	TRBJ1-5	ASSRQGGQPQH
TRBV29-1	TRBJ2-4	SVEPRDEDKNIQY
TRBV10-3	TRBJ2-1	AISVGQGVSEQF
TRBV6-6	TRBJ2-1	ASSTGNEQF
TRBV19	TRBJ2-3	ASSTRLEVADTQY
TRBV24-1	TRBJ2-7	ATSDSGQGDYEQY
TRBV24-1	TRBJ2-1	ATSAGTVGNEQF
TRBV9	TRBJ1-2	ASSVEQGAGGYT
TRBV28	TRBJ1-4	ASRRGLGGNPTNEKLF
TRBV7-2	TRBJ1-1	ASSLVGTKRGEAF
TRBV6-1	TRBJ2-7	ASSNGYEQY
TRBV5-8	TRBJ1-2	ASSLTNRVRAYT
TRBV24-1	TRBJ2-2	ATAGGAKSAGTNTGELF
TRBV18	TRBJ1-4	ASSPPGQGGEKLF
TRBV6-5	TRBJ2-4	ASSYSGKGKNIQY
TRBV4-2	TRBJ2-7	ASSYRLAGMHREQY
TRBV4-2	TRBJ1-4	ASSQEFQGRGEKLF
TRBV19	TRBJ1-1	ASSIFRDSNTEAF
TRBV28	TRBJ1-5	ASRPGTGGGQPQH
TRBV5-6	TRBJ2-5	ASSWGQANQETQY
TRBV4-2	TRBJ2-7	ASSQDHSGEYEQY
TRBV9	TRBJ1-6	ASSVTGVDYNSPLH
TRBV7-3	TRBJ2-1	ASSLSLAAYNEQF
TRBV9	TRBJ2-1	ASSELAGDYNEQF
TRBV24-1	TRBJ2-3	ATSDWTSVGTDTQY
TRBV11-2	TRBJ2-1	ASSLGGGQF
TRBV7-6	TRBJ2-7	ASSLHSGQGAEEQY
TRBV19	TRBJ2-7	ASSRAGGGFYEQY
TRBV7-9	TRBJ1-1	ASSPGTGGINTEAF